The 11 T cell receptor beta chains presented below share a single source sample, sequenced in a study of cytomegalovirus exposure and HLA in healthy donors. PCR involved 60 Vbeta and 13 Jbeta primers. Repertoires were generated with immunoSEQ multiplex PCR, while TCRdb's copy carries only in-frame clones and drops some. The sample lists 180,000 or so clones; 60% to 80% were seen once. The sample comprised PBMCs. These receptor sequences come from a man in his forties in good health and CMV-seropositive.

The rearrangement joins TRBV19 to TRBJ1-5; 10 positions match TRBD1. Germline CDR1 is LNHDA and CDR2 is SQIVND (reference sequence). The CDR3 runs 15 residues. V dropped 6 bases and J dropped 3; count of bases not matched to a gene: 5. CDR3 coding DNA: TGTGCCAGTAGCGGGACAGGGGTTCCCAATCAGCCCCAGCATTTT. Translation: CASSGTGVPNQPQHF.

This rearrangement joins TRBV5-4 to TRBJ2-1; 8 bases align to TRBD2. The CDR3 has 16 amino acids. CDR1 and CDR2 from the germline V gene are SGHNT and YYREEE (reference sequence). V shed 0 bases and J 6 bases; nucleotides not matched to a gene: 8. The CDR3 loop reads CASSLETSEPFNEQFF. The CDR3 DNA reads as TGTGCCAGCAGCTTGGAGACTAGCGAACCTTTCAATGAGCAGTTCTTC. The full variable domain, completed using reference TRBV5-4 and TRBJ2-1, is ETGVTQSPTHLIKTRGQQVTLRCSSQSGHNTVSWYQQALGQGPQFIFQYYREEENGRGNFPPRFSGLQFPNYSSELNVNALELDDSALYLCASSLETSEPFNEQFFGPGTRLTVL.

V and J are TRBV7-6 and TRBJ2-3; TRBD2 might be the D (6 bases). The germline V and J ends were trimmed by 0 bases and 2 bases, with 12 bases remaining between them. CDR1 is SGHVS and CDR2 is FNYEAQ in the germline V gene. This CDR3 spans 16 amino acids. For the CDR3, the DNA is TGTGCCAGCAGCTTAGCGGGGGAGGCCTACACAGATACGCAGTATTTT. It translates to CASSLAGEAYTDTQYF.

The rearrangement links TRBV6-5 to TRBJ2-4; 7 nucleotides agree with TRBD2. Looked up from germline, CDR1 is MNHEY and CDR2 is SVGAGI. The CDR3 consists of 16 residues. Trimming at V came to 4 bases and at J to 1 base, leaving 7 bases not matched to a gene. CDR3: CASSSPREGAKNIQYF. The CDR3 DNA sequence: TGTGCCAGCAGTTCCCCCAGGGAGGGGGCCAAAAACATTCAGTACTTC.

This chain links TRBV27 with TRBJ2-2, with D maybe TRBD2 (6 bases). In germline, CDR1 is MNHEY, CDR2 SMNVEV (reference sequence). The CDR3 has 15 residues. The V gene lost 2 bases and the J gene lost 4 bases, with 11 bases spanning the gap. The CDR3 is CASSLITGGTGELFF. The CDR3 coding sequence is TGTGCCAGCAGTTTAATAACCGGGGGCACCGGGGAGCTGTTTTTT.

This clone appeared a few times. The chain combines TRBV27 with TRBJ2-2; D might be TRBD2 (6 bases). The CDR3 is 17 residues long. Trimming left V 2 bases short and J 3 bases short, with 16 bases between. Germline V gives CDR1 MNHEY, CDR2 SMNVEV (reference sequence). For the CDR3, the DNA is TGTGCCAGCAGTTTAATCCTCGGGAGTAGAGACACCGGGGAGCTGTTTTTT. Its translation: CASSLILGSRDTGELFF.

The chain has TRBV28 and TRBJ1-2; a weak D match, TRBD1 (5 bases). Trimming removed 5 bases from V and 11 bases from J, with 27 bases in between. Germline values: CDR1 MDHEN, CDR2 SYDVKM. There are 16 residues in the CDR3. The CDR3 reads CASSPGGTGTNMRYTF. The CDR3 DNA sequence: TGTGCCAGCAGTCCGGGGGGGACGGGGACCAATATGCGGTACACCTTC.

A word on this clone: One end of the junction fails to match germline, which may point to a read error. The chain uses TRBV29-1 and TRBJ2-4; tentatively, D is TRBD1 (5 bases). There are 16 residues in the CDR3. Germline assignment: CDR1 SQVTM and CDR2 ANQGSEA. Written as DNA, the CDR3 is TGCAGCGTTGAAATTTTTCAGGGAATAGCCAAAAACAGTCAGTACTTC. Its protein product is CSVEIFQGIAKNSQYF. Full variable domain (rest looked up from reference TRBV29-1 and TRBJ2-4): SAVISQKPSRDICQRGTSLTIQCQVDSQVTMMFWYRQQPGQSLTLIATANQGSEATYESGFVIDKFPISRPNLTFSTLTVSNMSPEDSSIYLCSVEIFQGIAKNSQYFGAGTRLSVL.

The V and J genes are TRBV7-3 and TRBJ1-1, with 9 bases matching TRBD1. Per germline, CDR1 SGHTA and CDR2 FQGTGA. The CDR3 has 14 residues. J gave up 5 bases and V 5 bases, and 6 bases lay outside the gene matches. In nucleotides, the CDR3 is TGTGCCAGCAGCCTTACAGGGGGCGGAACTGAAGCTTTCTTT. Protein product: CASSLTGGGTEAFF.

This clone was seen a single time. The rearrangement links TRBV10-3 to TRBJ2-7, with 7 nucleotides matching TRBD2. V gave up 0 bases and J gave up 2 bases; unmatched junction bases: 10. CDR1 ENHRY and CDR2 SYGVKD come from the germline V gene. The CDR3 loop spans 17 amino acids. The CDR3 spells CAISESRDYPMTYEQYF. CDR3 in DNA: TGTGCCATCAGTGAGTCCCGGGACTACCCAATGACCTACGAGCAGTACTTC.

Note on this clone: The identical CDR3 is also encoded by other nucleotide sequences in the sample. The gene calls are TRBV6-5 and TRBJ1-1; D is perhaps TRBD1 (5 bases). Germline V gives CDR1 MNHEY, CDR2 SVGAGI. CDR3 length equals 13 residues. With 6 bases removed from V and 1 base from J, the gap between germline ends came to 9 bases. The CDR3 nucleotides read TGTGCCAGCAGGGGCACAGGGAACACTGAAGCTTTCTTT. Its translation: CASRGTGNTEAFF.